This TCR beta chain derives from a study of IL-17A CD8 T cells in psoriatic arthritis synovium. Concerning the study at large: The study was designed to define the phenotype, molecular profile and function of synovial IL-17A+CD8+ T cells in the pathogenesis of psoriatic arthritis.

CD3+ T cells, isolated magnetically, got 1.5 hours of stimulation with PMA and ionomycin and were then labeled using IL-17A and IFNgamma cytokine secretion assays. Synovial fluid effusions were drawn from actively inflamed joints of patients with psoriatic arthritis. For each patient, synovial fluid served as the source from which three memory CD8+ T cell populations were isolated by sorting: Tc1 cells (IL-17A-IFNgamma+), Tc17 cells (IL-17A+) and the bulk memory fraction, allowing their TCR repertoires to be compared. The Classification of Psoriatic Arthritis Study Group (CASPAR) criteria were met by the psoriatic arthritis patients. Cytokine-secreting cells were counterstained with viability dye and anti-CD3, CD8, CD14 and CD4 antibodies and sorted on a BD FACSAria. Sorted CD8+ T cell subsets from the synovial fluid of a few patients with psoriatic arthritis were subjected to TCRbeta sequencing. Synovial fluid mononuclear cells were isolated using Lymphoprep and were cryopreserved in liquid nitrogen prior to use. The medium used for cryopreservation had around 50% fetal calf serum and roughly 9.4% dimethyl sulfoxide.

After DNA extraction (Qiagen), TCRbeta V-D-J rearrangements were amplified in a bias-controlled manner and then sequenced at high throughput (immunoSEQ; Adaptive Biotech). Per the authors' processing: The immunoSEQ Analyzer platform was used to analyze productive sequences at the sequence level. Clonality was calculated as 1 minus Pielou's evenness, so values run from 0 (highly polyclonal) up to 1 (monoclonal). How much repertoires overlapped between subsets was quantified with the Morisita index, which goes from 0 (no similarity) to 1 (complete similarity). Not all clones reach the TCRdb copy of this immuneACCESS table, which keeps in-frame sequences only. Checked studies attribute under half of the gap to unresolved V genes and leave the rest unexplained. That table is the source of V, J and clone size, and D and trimming were worked out from the DNA. The sample table records some 2,400 clones; about 70% of these occur just once. The ten largest make up roughly 15% of the sample.

As concerns this clone: Its specific antigen is unknown. Base quality data are lacking; no much larger clone is found one base away.

The V end gives up 5 bases and the J end 4 bases, leaving 13 bases in the junction not matched to a gene. From its cysteine to its phenylalanine, the CDR3 spans 17 amino acids. Just the 51-base CDR3 DNA is kept, in frame starting at base 1. As encoded in the germline V gene, CDR1 is WSHSY while CDR2 is SAAADI. Broader findings and caveats from the paper: Because no psoriatic arthritis synovial tissue samples were available, cells were taken from synovial fluid instead of synovial tissue. In two patients, many Tc17 clones also appeared in the synovial Tc1 population, producing Morisita overlap indices above 0.75. Although over 5% of the repertoire was occupied by some individual clones, most synovial CD8+ subsets remained polyclonal. Only a few patients were included in the TCR sequencing, a limited sample size that the authors acknowledged.

This clonotype was obtained from a human donor with psoriatic arthritis. The chain is made from TRBV10-2 and TRBJ2-5, with TRBD1 matching 10 junction bases. Material: IFN-gamma+ CD8+ T cells from synovial fluid. This sample's cell subset or site label indicates: IL-17A-IFNgamma+ memory CD8+ (Tc1) cells. The DNA reads TGCGCCAGCAGTCTTGTCCTGACAGGGGGCAGGGGAGAGACCCAGTACTTC. It translates to CASSLVLTGGRGETQYF.